Listed here are 2 T cell receptor beta chains from one sample, sequenced in a study of T cell responses to AZD1222 COVID-19 vaccine. The data were produced by immunoSEQ multiplex PCR, yet TCRdb's version contains in-frame clones alone and is incomplete. The sample includes 95,000 to 110,000 clones, 91% of them seen just once. The input for sequencing was peripheral blood, taken on day 0 of AZD1222 vaccination. The receptors were gathered from an adult in good health.

J is TRBJ2-7 and V is TRBV6-2 or TRBV6-3; a possible D gene is TRBD2 (7 bases). Germline V lookup: CDR1 MNHEY, CDR2 SVGEGT. This CDR3 is 11 amino acids long. Trimming took 5 bases from V and 9 from J, leaving 11 bases between them. CDR3 nucleotides: TGTGCCAGCAGTCAGGGAGGGGGGCAGTACTTC. This sequence encodes CASSQGGGQYF.

This sequence joins TRBV4-3 and TRBJ1-1; possible D gene TRBD1, 6 bases. CDR1 is LGHNA and CDR2 is YSLEER in the germline V gene. CDR3 length: 16 residues. The V gene lost 0 bases and the J gene lost 1 base, with 12 bases spanning the gap. CDR3 in DNA: TGCGCCAGCAGCCAAGATCGGGGGCTGAGGAACACTGAAGCTTTCTTT. Protein product: CASSQDRGLRNTEAFF.